Each of the 15 T cell receptor beta chains below was sequenced from the same sample in a study of blood T cells in healthy people across ages. A sample-barcoded 5' primer and a J-beta primer mix were used in a second PCR of roughly 7 to 11 cycles. Each CDR3 protein is one row after TCRdb ran MiXCR on the 5' RACE reads. The sample carries some 790,000 distinct CDR3 sequences, under 30% recorded once. Sequencing was done on a sample of blood. The source of these receptors is a woman at least 80 years old in good health.

This clonotype was counted many times. This chain links TRBV7-2 with TRBJ1-4; D possibly corresponds to TRBD1 (5 bases). Germline V gene sequence: CDR1 SGHTA, CDR2 FQGNSA. The CDR3 is 16 residues long. V lost 1 base and J lost 4, with 13 bases in between. The CDR3 bases are TGTGCCAGCAGCTTAGGCTGGGGGATCCGTAATGAAAAACTGTTTTTT. Translation: CASSLGWGIRNEKLFF. Using reference TRBV7-2 and TRBJ1-4 for the parts outside the CDR3, the full variable domain is GAGVSQSPSNKVTEKGKDVELRCDPISGHTALYWYRQSLGQGLEFLIYFQGNSAPDKSGLPSDRFSAERTGGSVSTLTIQRTQQEDSAVYLCASSLGWGIRNEKLFFGSGTQLSVL.

Details on this clonotype: A much larger clone lies a single base off, so this may be a read error. The CDR3 protein is CASSHRDRGQGEQYF. The CDR3 DNA is TGTGCCAGCAGTCACCGGGACAGGGGGCAAGGTGAGCAGTACTTC. V gene TRBV12-3 or TRBV12-4 combines with J gene TRBJ2-7; TRBD1 agrees at 12 bases. The CDR3 sequence is 15 residues long. The trim removed 5 bases at V and 7 bases at J, leaving 9 bases unmatched.

This clonotype was seen more than once but under ten times. V gene TRBV3-1 combines with J gene TRBJ1-6, with 8 positions matching TRBD1. The CDR3 totals 15 residues. V gave up 4 bases and J gave up 5 bases; unmatched junction bases: 4. The V gene's germline CDR1 is LGHDT and CDR2 YNNKEL (reference sequence). CDR3 nucleotides: TGTGCCAGCAGCCCGGGACAGGACAATAATTCACCCCTCCACTTT. Translation gives CASSPGQDNNSPLHF.

This clonotype was found many times. V is TRBV4-2 and J is TRBJ1-2; D unresolved. CDR1 is LGHNA, CDR2 YNFKEQ, per germline. Trimming removed 0 bases from V and 4 bases from J, with 12 bases in between. This CDR3 has 15 amino acids. This CDR3 reads CASSQDRSAGYGYTF. The DNA of the CDR3 is TGTGCCAGCAGCCAAGATCGTTCCGCGGGCTATGGCTACACCTTC.

This clonotype was seen repeatedly, ten times or more. This rearrangement joins TRBV6-2 or TRBV6-3 to TRBJ2-5; the match to TRBD1 covers 8 bases. The CDR3 length is 15 residues. J was trimmed by 4 bases and V by 9 bases; bases with no gene match: 13. Per the germline V gene, CDR1 is MNHEY and CDR2 is SVGEGT. CDR3 in amino acids: CASDRFDRGGETQYF. In DNA, the CDR3 is TGTGCCAGTGATCGGTTTGACAGGGGCGGAGAGACCCAGTACTTC.

V is TRBV6-2 or TRBV6-3 and J is TRBJ2-3; TRBD2 agrees at 9 bases. The CDR3 contains 16 residues. V was pared by 2 bases and J by 4 bases, with 7 bases of the junction left unmatched. CDR1 and CDR2 (germline): MNHEY, SVGEGT. The CDR3 loop reads CASSYQAGGQSDTQYF. The CDR3 DNA reads TGTGCCAGCAGTTACCAGGCGGGGGGGCAGTCAGATACGCAGTATTTT.

At least ten counts were recorded for this clonotype. This chain connects TRBV3-1 to TRBJ2-1, with 7 nucleotides matching TRBD2. Trimming at V came to 3 bases and at J to 9 bases, leaving 17 bases not matched to a gene. CDR3 length: 17 amino acids. Germline values: CDR1 LGHDT, CDR2 YNNKEL (reference sequence). CDR3 nucleotide sequence: TGTGCCAGCAGCCAGCATGGGCCTCAGACTAGCTACGGTGAGCAGTTCTTC. Amino acid sequence: CASSQHGPQTSYGEQFF.

This clonotype was seen repeatedly, ten times or more. This chain connects TRBV18 to TRBJ2-3, with a possible D match to TRBD2 (7 bases). The CDR3 consists of 16 residues. The V end lost 1 base, the J end lost 2 bases, and 13 bases lay between the germline ends. Germline V gene data show CDR1 as KGHSH and CDR2 as LQKENI. CDR3 bases: TGTGCCAGCTCACCACAGGCGGGGGCGAACACAGATACGCAGTATTTT. It translates to CASSPQAGANTDTQYF.

CDR3 DNA sequence: TGTGCCAGCAGCTTAGATCTGTACACTGAAGCTTTCTTT. It yields the protein CASSLDLYTEAFF. The V gene is TRBV7-9, the J gene TRBJ1-1; D is ambiguous. V lost 1 base and J lost 3, with 6 bases in between. CDR1 SEHNR and CDR2 FQNEAQ come from the germline V gene (reference sequence). This CDR3 comprises 13 residues.

This clonotype has only a few counts. The chain combines TRBV5-4 with TRBJ2-1; 10 positions agree with TRBD2. The CDR3 extends over 18 amino acids. From germline, CDR1 is SGHNT and CDR2 YYREEE (reference sequence). After removal of 0 bases from V and 2 bases from J, the junction contained 8 bases not matched to a gene. For the CDR3, the DNA is TGTGCCAGCAGCTTGGAAAAGCGGGGGGGCCGGGCCTACAATGAGCAGTTCTTC. Its translation is CASSLEKRGGRAYNEQFF.

This clonotype was counted ten times or more. The chain employs TRBV4-3 and TRBJ1-2, with 8 nucleotides matching TRBD1. The CDR3 sequence is 14 residues long. Losses at the gene ends were 4 bases for V and 8 bases for J; bases not matched to a gene: 9. The germline V gene encodes CDR1 LGHNA and CDR2 YSLEER. The CDR3 nucleotides read TGCGCCAGCAGCCCTGAGGACAGGGTGGGGGGCTACACCTTC. This codes for CASSPEDRVGGYTF.

About this clonotype: The junction departs from the called germline gene at one end, perhaps through a read error. The chain has TRBV18 and TRBJ2-3; D not resolved. CDR3 length equals 12 residues. Per germline, CDR1 KGHSH and CDR2 LQKENI. DNA of the CDR3: TGTGCCAGCCCACCTTACACAGATACGCAGTATTTT. Amino acid sequence: CASPPYTDTQYF.

This CDR3 is CASSLWRGANTDTQYF. The DNA of the CDR3 is TGTGCCAGCAGCTTGTGGCGGGGGGCAAACACAGATACGCAGTATTTT. The rearrangement links TRBV5-6 to TRBJ2-3; 8 bases are a match to TRBD2. V gave up 1 base and J gave up 2 bases; unmatched junction bases: 6. Germline assignment: CDR1 SGHDT and CDR2 YYEEEE. The CDR3 sequence is 16 residues long.

The rearrangement joins TRBV20-1 to TRBJ2-1; 8 bases are shared with TRBD2. The CDR3 extends over 16 amino acids. Germline-derived CDR1 and CDR2 are DFQATT and SNEGSKA (reference sequence). The ends lost 5 bases at V and 4 bases at J; junction bases unmatched: 13. CDR3 DNA: TGCAGTGCTCGCCCTTGGTCCCGGGAGGGGTACAATGAGCAGTTCTTC. It specifies CSARPWSREGYNEQFF.

This clonotype was observed at least ten times. This chain connects TRBV6-2 or TRBV6-3 to TRBJ2-7; 8 nucleotides match TRBD1. Trimming at V came to 5 bases and at J to 0 bases, leaving 3 bases not matched to a gene. Germline CDR1 and CDR2: MNHEY and SVGEGT. This CDR3 region has 14 residues. The CDR3 DNA sequence: TGTGCCAGCAGTAAGGACAGGGCCTCCTACGAGCAGTACTTC. It is translated as CASSKDRASYEQYF.